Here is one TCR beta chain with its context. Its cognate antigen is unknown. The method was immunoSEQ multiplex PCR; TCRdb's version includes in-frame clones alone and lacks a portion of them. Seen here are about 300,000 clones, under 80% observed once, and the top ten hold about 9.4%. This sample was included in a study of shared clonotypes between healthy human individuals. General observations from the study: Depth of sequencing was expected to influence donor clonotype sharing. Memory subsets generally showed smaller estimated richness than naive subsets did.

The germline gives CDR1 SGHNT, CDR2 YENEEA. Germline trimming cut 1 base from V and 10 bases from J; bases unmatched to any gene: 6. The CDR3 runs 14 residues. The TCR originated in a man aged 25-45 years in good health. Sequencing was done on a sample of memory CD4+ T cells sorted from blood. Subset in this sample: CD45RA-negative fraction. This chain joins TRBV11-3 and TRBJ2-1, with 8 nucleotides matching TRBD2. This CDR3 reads CASSLAGGFGEQFF. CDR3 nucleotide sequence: TGTGCCAGCAGCTTAGCGGGAGGGTTTGGGGAGCAGTTCTTC.